The clone carrying this TCR beta chain was counted only a few times. The antigen is undetermined. The data belong to a study of blood T cells in healthy people across ages. Study-wide results and caveats: It was found that TCR beta diversity correlated strongly with the percentage of naive T cells.

There are 12 residues in the CDR3. In germline, CDR1 is ENHRY, CDR2 SYGVKD. V was shortened by 6 bases and J by 1 base, with 7 bases between the two germline ends. Total RNA was isolated from each sample in quantities of at least 5 micrograms. Primers used in a second PCR of about 6 to 11 cycles were a sample-barcoded 5' primer and a J-beta primer mix. Carrying 12 random nucleotides, a template-switch adaptor labeled each individual cDNA molecule. TCRdb ran MiXCR on the 5' RACE reads and lists one entry per CDR3 protein. The sample contains around 900,000 distinct CDR3 sequences, roughly 51% of which appear only once.

The sample was blood. The chain is built from TRBV10-3 and TRBJ2-7; unclear D gene. The clonotype comes from a woman aged 60-75 years in good health. CDR3 residues: CAISQSSYEQYF. Here the CDR3 DNA reads TGTGCCATCAGCCAAAGTTCCTACGAGCAGTACTTC.